The rows below give T cell receptor beta chains drawn from one sample of a study of T-cell memory formation after mild COVID-19. TCRdb reprocessed the 5' RACE reads via MiXCR and lists one record per CDR3 protein. The sample includes some 200,000 distinct CDR3 sequences, 20% to 25% of them seen just once. Material: PBMCs or a T cell subset sorted from them (not recorded which). Receptor source: an adult woman who had mild COVID-19 (a few samples of this study predate the infection). Cell type and time point are not known. Each CDR3 is given with its conserved first and last residue.

TRBV27 CASSISGSQNEQYF
TRBV30 CAGGWTGELFF
TRBV12-3/TRBV12-4 CASEPGQGDEQYF
TRBV20-1 CSANYGYTF
TRBV5-1 CASSAGTGANQPQHF
TRBV7-6 CASTQTSGSDGTGELFF
TRBV7-9 CASSLAQGAGTEAFF
TRBV29-1 CSVVGEIGYTF
TRBV9 CASSPSGLPDEQFF
TRBV9 CASSVGGEPYNEQFF
TRBV6-5 CASSYAGTLRDEQYF
TRBV12-5 CASGTGYGAFF
TRBV29-1 CSVELAGSTDTQYF
TRBV7-6 CASRDSGRAVETQYF
TRBV24-1 CATSDLRVNNEQFF
TRBV5-1 CASSLVGGAYTEAFF
TRBV12-3/TRBV12-4 CASSPQYHKETQYF
TRBV6-2/TRBV6-3 CASSTLGDEQYF
TRBV15 CATSRESSAAGTQYF
TRBV6-2/TRBV6-3 CASRQGLSYEQYF
TRBV25-1 CASSEVSGNTEAFF
TRBV7-9 CASSIVGSGGLYNEQFF
TRBV7-8 CASSFLATLNEQFF
TRBV5-5 CASSTTGGLSTDTQYF
TRBV5-5 CASSLGLAQETQYF
TRBV27 CASSLGGRADTEAFF
TRBV7-6 CASSARDRGLQETQYF
TRBV24-1 CATGPYPGELFF
TRBV7-2 CASSLASGVAYNEQFF
TRBV6-4 CASSDGGTNNEQFF
TRBV7-6 CASSLGGGSTEAFF
TRBV4-1 CASSQAPMDRVANSPLHF
TRBV5-6 CASSPGLAGDWEQFF
TRBV7-6 CASSFYEPEAGTHTDTQYF
TRBV15 CATGTVNTEAFF
TRBV5-1 CASSLSPTGTGENEQFF
TRBV5-1 CASSFGESLYQETQYF
TRBV23-1 CASSTNRDSTYEQYF
TRBV2 CASSEAGTAAYEQYF
TRBV6-1 CASRLWTSVGYEQYF
TRBV6-5 CASSYGTSANEQYF
TRBV6-5 CASSYSRGRTGELFF
TRBV6-5 CASSYVASGTSYNEQFF
TRBV14 CASSQGKEQFF
TRBV25-1 CASSDDGETQYF
TRBV7-3 CASTLVLGSNTEAFF
TRBV7-8 CASSLPTGRGLDEQYF
TRBV5-1 CASSLEPSGTDTQYF
TRBV7-9 CASSPLTSFYEQFF
TRBV16 CASSRTSGRDEQFF
TRBV4-1 CASSHSGVTEAFF
TRBV5-6 CASSDYDGDNEQFF
TRBV4-1 CASSQAPGQTSPYGYTF